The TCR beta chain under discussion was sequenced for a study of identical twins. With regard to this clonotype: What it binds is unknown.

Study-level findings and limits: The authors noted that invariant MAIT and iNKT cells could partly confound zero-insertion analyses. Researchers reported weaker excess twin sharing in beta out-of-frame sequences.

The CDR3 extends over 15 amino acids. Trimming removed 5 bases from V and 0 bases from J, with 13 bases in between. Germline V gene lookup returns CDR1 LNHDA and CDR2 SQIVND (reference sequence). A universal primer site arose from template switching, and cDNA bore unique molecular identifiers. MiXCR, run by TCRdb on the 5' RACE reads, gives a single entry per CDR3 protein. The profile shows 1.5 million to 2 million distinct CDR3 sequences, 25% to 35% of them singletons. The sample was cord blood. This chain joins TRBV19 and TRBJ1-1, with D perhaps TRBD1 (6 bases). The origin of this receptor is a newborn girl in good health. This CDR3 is CASSSTPGVNTEAFF. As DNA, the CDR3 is TGTGCCAGTAGTTCGACACCAGGGGTGAACACTGAAGCTTTCTTT.